These T cell receptor beta chains were read from a single sample in a study of T-cell memory formation after mild COVID-19. TCRdb used MiXCR to reprocess the 5' RACE reads, holding one entry per CDR3 protein. Of approximately 180,000 distinct CDR3 sequences in the sample, 16% were seen once. Material: PBMCs or a T cell subset sorted from them (not recorded which). Receptors were obtained from an adult woman who had mild COVID-19 (a few samples of this study predate the infection). Cell type and time point are not known. CDR3s include the opening cysteine and the closing phenylalanine or tryptophan. The order of the fields is clone size, V gene, J gene, D gene, CDR3 DNA, CDR3 protein. D genes are given only for firm matches. Clone sizes are given selectively: once, few, many, or a class where the clone is expanded.

>many|TRBV7-2|TRBJ2-2|-
TGTGCCAGCAGCTTCGACACCGGGGAGCTGTTTTTT
CASSFDTGELFF
>few|TRBV12-3/TRBV12-4|TRBJ2-2|-
TGTGCCAGCAAGGGGCAAGGGAACACCGGGGAGCTGTTTTTT
CASKGQGNTGELFF
>-|TRBV9|TRBJ2-1|-
TGTGCCAGCAGCTTGACGGGGGACACTATGTCGGGTGAGCAGTTCTTC
CASSLTGDTMSGEQFF
>many|TRBV4-2|TRBJ2-3|-
TGTGCCAGCAGCCAAGATCGCGATACGCAGTATTTT
CASSQDRDTQYF
>few|TRBV10-3|TRBJ2-7|-
TGTGCCATCAGTCTAGGGGCAGCAGACCACGAGCAGTACTTC
CAISLGAADHEQYF
>few|TRBV12-3/TRBV12-4|TRBJ2-5|TRBD1
TGTGCCAGCAGTTTCAGGGGGCGTCGAGAGACCCAGTACTTC
CASSFRGRRETQYF
>-|TRBV11-2|TRBJ1-4|-
TGTGCCAGCAGCTTAAAACAGTTCAATGAAAAACTGTTTTTT
CASSLKQFNEKLFF
>few|TRBV29-1|TRBJ1-2|-
TGCAGCGTTGAAGCTCAGGTTTATGGCTACACCTTC
CSVEAQVYGYTF
>-|TRBV2|TRBJ1-3|-
TGTGCCAGCAGGGTCAGAGGAGGAAACACCATATATTTT
CASRVRGGNTIYF
>few|TRBV12-3/TRBV12-4|TRBJ1-3|-
TGTGCCAGCACCATGGGACCGGGAGGGTACCGCTCTGGAAACACCATATATTTT
CASTMGPGGYRSGNTIYF
>-|TRBV5-4|TRBJ2-2|TRBD1
TGTGCCAGCAGCCCGGGGACAGCACCCGGGGAGCTGTTTTTT
CASSPGTAPGELFF
>few|TRBV11-2|TRBJ2-2|-
TGTGCCAGCAGCTTGACGCGAACCGGGGAGCTGTTTTTT
CASSLTRTGELFF
>-|TRBV5-1|TRBJ1-2|-
-
CASSFGQGDFRGNIYGYTF
>-|TRBV6-5|TRBJ1-1|-
TGTGCCAGCAGTGCTGACGGATTACAAGCTTTCTTT
CASSADGLQAFF
>-|TRBV20-1|TRBJ2-5|TRBD1
TGCAGTGCCAAACAGGGGGCGCGGGAGACCCAGTACTTC
CSAKQGARETQYF
>few|TRBV5-1|TRBJ2-7|TRBD1
TGCGCCAGCAGCTTGGATGGACAGGGGAGTGACGAGCAGTACTTC
CASSLDGQGSDEQYF
>few|TRBV7-9|TRBJ2-1|-
TGTGCCAGCAGCTCCCAGGGACTCCAGAGGAATGAGCAGTTCTTC
CASSSQGLQRNEQFF
>few|TRBV5-1|TRBJ1-2|-
TGCGCCAGCAGCTTGGTCCAGGGTCTAGGCTACACCTTC
CASSLVQGLGYTF
>-|TRBV5-1|TRBJ2-1|-
TGCGCCAGCAGCTTCTGGGCCCAGGAGGAAGGAAGCTACAATGAGCAGTTCTTC
CASSFWAQEEGSYNEQFF
>few|TRBV7-2|TRBJ1-3|-
TGTGCCAGCAGCTCCCAAAGAAACACCATATATTTT
CASSSQRNTIYF
>few|TRBV4-3|TRBJ2-7|-
TGCGCCAGCAGCCAAAACAGGTTCTACGAGCAGTACTTC
CASSQNRFYEQYF
>many|TRBV10-3|TRBJ1-2|-
TGTGCCATCAGTGACCCAGGGCGGGAGAATGGCTACACCTTC
CAISDPGRENGYTF
>few|TRBV5-1|TRBJ2-1|-
TGCGCCAGCAGCCGCCTGGAGGTTGGTGAGCAGTTCTTC
CASSRLEVGEQFF
>many|TRBV7-9|TRBJ1-1|-
TGTGCCAGCAGCTTAATAGGGCCCACTGAAGCTTTCTTT
CASSLIGPTEAFF